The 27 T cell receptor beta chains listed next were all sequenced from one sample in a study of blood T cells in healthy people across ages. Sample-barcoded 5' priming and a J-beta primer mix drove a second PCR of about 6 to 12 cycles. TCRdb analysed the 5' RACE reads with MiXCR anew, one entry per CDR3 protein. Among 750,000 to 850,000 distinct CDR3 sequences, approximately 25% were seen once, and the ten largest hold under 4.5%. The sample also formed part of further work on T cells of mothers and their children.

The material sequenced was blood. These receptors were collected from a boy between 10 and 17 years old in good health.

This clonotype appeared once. The CDR3 region is CSAPLGTGGQETQYF. Written as DNA, the CDR3 is TGCAGTGCTCCCCTCGGGACAGGGGGCCAAGAGACCCAGTACTTC. The J gene is TRBJ2-5, the V gene TRBV20-1; 11 nucleotides agree with TRBD1. The germline gives CDR1 DFQATT, CDR2 SNEGSKA (reference sequence). V shed 5 bases, J shed 1 base, and the junction held 6 bases outside the gene matches. The CDR3 runs to 15 residues.

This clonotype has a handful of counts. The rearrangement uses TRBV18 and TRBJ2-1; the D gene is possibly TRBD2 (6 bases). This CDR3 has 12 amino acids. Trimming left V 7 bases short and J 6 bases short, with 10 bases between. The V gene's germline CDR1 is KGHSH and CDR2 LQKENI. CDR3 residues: CASFGTPNEQFF. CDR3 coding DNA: TGTGCCAGCTTTGGGACTCCCAATGAGCAGTTCTTC.

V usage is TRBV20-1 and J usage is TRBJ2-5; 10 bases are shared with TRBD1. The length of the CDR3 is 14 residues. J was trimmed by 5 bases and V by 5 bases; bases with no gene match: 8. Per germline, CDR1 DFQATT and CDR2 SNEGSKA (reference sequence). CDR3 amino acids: CSARTGQGTETQYF. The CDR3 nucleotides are TGCAGTGCTCGCACGGGACAGGGGACGGAGACCCAGTACTTC.

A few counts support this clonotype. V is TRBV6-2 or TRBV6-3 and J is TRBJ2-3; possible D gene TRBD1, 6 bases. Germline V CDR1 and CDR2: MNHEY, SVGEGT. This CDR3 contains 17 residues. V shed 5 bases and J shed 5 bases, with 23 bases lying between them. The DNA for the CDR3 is TGTGCCAGCAGTCCCTATATTCGAGGCCCAGGGGTAGATACGCAGTATTTT. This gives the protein CASSPYIRGPGVDTQYF.

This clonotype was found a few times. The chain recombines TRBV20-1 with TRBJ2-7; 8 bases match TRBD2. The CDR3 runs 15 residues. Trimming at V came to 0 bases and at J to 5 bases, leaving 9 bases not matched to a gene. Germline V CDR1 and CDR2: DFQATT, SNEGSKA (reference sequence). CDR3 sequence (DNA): TGCAGTGCTAGAGATCCTAACGGGAGGGCCCACGAGCAGTACTTC. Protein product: CSARDPNGRAHEQYF.

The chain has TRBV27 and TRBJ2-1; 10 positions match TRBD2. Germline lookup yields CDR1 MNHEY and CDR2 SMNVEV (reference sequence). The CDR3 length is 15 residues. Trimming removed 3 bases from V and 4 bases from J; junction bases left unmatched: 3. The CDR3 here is CASSLGSGGYNEQFF. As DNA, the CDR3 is TGTGCCAGCAGTTTGGGTAGCGGGGGGTACAATGAGCAGTTCTTC.

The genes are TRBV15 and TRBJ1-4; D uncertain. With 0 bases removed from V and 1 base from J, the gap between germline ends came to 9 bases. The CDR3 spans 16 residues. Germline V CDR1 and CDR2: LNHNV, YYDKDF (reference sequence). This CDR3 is CATSREEGITNEKLFF. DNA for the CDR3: TGTGCCACCAGCAGAGAGGAGGGCATAACTAATGAAAAACTGTTTTTT.

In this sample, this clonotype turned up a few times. CDR3 loop: CASSLPQMGHNSYEQYF. CDR3 DNA sequence: TGTGCCAGCAGCTTACCTCAGATGGGACATAACTCCTACGAGCAGTACTTC. This chain connects TRBV11-2 to TRBJ2-7; the D gene is possibly TRBD1 (6 bases). This CDR3 spans 17 amino acids. Germline CDR1 is SGHAT and CDR2 is FQNNGV. V lost 2 bases, J lost 0 bases, and 17 bases lay in between.

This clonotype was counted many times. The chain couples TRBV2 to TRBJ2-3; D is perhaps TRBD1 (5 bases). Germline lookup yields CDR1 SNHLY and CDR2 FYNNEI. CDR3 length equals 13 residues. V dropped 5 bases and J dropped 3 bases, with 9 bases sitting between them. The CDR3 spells CASSLRQTDTQYF. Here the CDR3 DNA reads TGTGCCAGCAGTTTACGACAGACAGATACGCAGTATTTT.

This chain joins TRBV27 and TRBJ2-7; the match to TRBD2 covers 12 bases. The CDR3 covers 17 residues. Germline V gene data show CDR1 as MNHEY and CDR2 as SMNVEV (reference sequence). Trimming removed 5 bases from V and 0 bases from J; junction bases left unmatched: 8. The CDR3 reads CASSPRTSGISSYEQYF. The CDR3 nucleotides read TGTGCCAGCAGTCCCAGGACTAGCGGGATTAGCTCCTACGAGCAGTACTTC.

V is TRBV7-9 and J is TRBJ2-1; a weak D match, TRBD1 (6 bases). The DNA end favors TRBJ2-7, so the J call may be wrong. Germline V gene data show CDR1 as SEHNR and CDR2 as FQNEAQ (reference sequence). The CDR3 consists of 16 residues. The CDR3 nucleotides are TGTGCCAGCAGCTTAACTCAAGGGACACGATCCTACGAGCAGTACTTC. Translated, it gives CASSLTQGTRSYEQYF.

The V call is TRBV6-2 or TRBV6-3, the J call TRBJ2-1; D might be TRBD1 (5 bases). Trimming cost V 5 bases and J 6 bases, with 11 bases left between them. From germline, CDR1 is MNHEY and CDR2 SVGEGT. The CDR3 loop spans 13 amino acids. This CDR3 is CASSQRGGNEQFF. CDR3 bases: TGTGCCAGCAGTCAAAGGGGTGGCAATGAGCAGTTCTTC.

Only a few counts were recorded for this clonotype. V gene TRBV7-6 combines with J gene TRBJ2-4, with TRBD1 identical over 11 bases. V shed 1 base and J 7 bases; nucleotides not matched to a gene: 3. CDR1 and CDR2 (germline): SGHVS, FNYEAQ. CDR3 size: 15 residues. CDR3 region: CASSLGGQGGNIQYF. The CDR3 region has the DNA TGTGCCAGCAGCTTAGGGGGACAGGGGGGCAACATTCAGTACTTC.

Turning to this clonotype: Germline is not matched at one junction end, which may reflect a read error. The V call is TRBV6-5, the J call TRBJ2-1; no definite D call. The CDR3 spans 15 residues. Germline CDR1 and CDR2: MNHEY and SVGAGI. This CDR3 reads CASSYSKGFHNEQFF. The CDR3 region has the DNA TGTGCCAGCAGTTACTCGAAAGGGTTCCACAATGAGCAATTCTTC.

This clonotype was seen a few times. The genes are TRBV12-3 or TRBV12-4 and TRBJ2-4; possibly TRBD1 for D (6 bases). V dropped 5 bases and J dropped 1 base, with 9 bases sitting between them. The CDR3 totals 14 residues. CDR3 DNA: TGTGCCAGCAGTGCAACAGGGGCCAAAAACATTCAGTACTTC. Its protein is CASSATGAKNIQYF.

The DNA of the CDR3 is TGCAGCGTTGAAGATATGGGGACTACGCAGTATTTT. This translates into CSVEDMGTTQYF. The chain carries TRBV29-1 and TRBJ2-3, with D perhaps matching TRBD1 or TRBD2 (5 bases each). Trimming cost V 0 bases and J 8 bases, with 9 bases left between them. The CDR3 is made up of 12 amino acids. Germline CDR1 reads SQVTM; CDR2 reads ANQGSEA.

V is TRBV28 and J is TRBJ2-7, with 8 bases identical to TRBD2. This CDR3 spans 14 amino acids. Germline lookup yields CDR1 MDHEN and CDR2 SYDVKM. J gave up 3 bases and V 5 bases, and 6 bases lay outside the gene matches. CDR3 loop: CASSIAGSYYEQYF. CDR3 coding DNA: TGTGCCAGCAGTATAGCGGGGTCCTACTACGAGCAGTACTTC.

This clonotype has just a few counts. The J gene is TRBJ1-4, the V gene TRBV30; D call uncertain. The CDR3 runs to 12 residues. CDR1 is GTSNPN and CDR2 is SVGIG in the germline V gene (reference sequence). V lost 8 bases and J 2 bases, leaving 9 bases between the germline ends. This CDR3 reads CAGEDTNEKLFF. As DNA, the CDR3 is TGTGCCGGGGAAGATACTAATGAAAAACTGTTTTTT.

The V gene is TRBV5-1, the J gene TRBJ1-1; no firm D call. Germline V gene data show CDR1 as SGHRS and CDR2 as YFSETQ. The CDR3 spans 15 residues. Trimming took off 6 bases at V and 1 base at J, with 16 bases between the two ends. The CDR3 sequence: CASTPGRGKNTEAFF. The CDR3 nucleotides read TGCGCCAGCACCCCCGGAAGAGGGAAGAACACTGAAGCTTTCTTT.

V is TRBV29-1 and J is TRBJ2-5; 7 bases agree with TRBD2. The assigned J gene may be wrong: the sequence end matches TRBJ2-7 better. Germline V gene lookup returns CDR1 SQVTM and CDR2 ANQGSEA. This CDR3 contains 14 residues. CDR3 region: CSVASQGGAYEQYF. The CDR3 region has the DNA TGCAGCGTTGCATCCCAGGGAGGGGCCTACGAGCAGTACTTC.

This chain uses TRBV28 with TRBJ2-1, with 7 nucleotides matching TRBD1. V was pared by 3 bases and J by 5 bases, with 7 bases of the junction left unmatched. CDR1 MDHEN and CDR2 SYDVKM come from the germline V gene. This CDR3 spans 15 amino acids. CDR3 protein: CASSLSGQVNNEQFF. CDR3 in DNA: TGTGCCAGCAGTTTGTCCGGACAGGTGAACAATGAGCAGTTCTTC.

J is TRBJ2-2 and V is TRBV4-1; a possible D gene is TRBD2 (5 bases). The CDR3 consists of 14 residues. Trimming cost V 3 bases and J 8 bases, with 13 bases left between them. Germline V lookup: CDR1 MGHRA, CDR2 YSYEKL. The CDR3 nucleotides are TGCGCCAGCAGCCATGTCGGGGAGCCGGGGGAGCTGTTTTTT. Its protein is CASSHVGEPGELFF.

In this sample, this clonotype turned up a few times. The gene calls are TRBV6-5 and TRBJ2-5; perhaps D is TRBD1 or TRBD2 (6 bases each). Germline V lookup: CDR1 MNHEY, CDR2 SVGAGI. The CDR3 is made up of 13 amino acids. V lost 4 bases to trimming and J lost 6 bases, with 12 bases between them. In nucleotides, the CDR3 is TGTGCCAGCAGTTCTCCGGGGGCTCAGACCCAGTACTTC. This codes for CASSSPGAQTQYF.

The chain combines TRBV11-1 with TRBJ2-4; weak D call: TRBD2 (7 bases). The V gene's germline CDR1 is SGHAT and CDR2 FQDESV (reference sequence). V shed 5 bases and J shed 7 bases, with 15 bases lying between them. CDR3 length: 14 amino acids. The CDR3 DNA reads TGTGCCAGCAGCGATGGACTAGGGGGTAACATTCAGTACTTC. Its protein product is CASSDGLGGNIQYF.

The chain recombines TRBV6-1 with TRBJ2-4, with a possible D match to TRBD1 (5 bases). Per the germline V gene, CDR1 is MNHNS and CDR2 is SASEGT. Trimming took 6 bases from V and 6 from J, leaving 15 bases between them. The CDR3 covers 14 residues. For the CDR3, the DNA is TGTGCCAGCAGCCCCGGTGGGGCCTCAAACATTCAGTACTTC. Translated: CASSPGGASNIQYF.

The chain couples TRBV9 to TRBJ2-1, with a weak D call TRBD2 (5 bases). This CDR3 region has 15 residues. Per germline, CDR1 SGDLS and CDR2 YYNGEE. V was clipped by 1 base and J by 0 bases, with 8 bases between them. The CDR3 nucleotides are TGTGCCAGCAGCGTACGGGGTAGCTCCTACAATGAGCAGTTCTTC. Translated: CASSVRGSSYNEQFF.

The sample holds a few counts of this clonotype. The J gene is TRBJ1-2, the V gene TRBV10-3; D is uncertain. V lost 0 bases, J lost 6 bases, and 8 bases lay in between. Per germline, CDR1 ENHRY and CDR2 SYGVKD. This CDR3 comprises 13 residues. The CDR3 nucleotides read TGTGCCATCAGTGAGTCGCCCGCTAATGGCTACACCTTC. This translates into CAISESPANGYTF.